This T cell receptor beta chain was retrieved from a study of T cells in Graves' hyperthyroidism and ophthalmopathy. The overall study: The authors collected peripheral blood at initial diagnosis, before any treatment.

RNA transcripts gave rise to amplified TCR beta CDR3 regions. Initially, a first-round RT-PCR of the TCR CDR3 employed the HTBI primer set. TCRdb re-called the multiplex PCR reads with MiXCR, one entry per CDR3 protein. The sample lists some 500,000 distinct CDR3 sequences, roughly an eighth occurring once. This clonotype has a count of ten or more. Its antigen is not known. Germline CDR1 reads KGHSH; CDR2 reads LQKENI. After removal of 3 bases from V and 8 bases from J, the junction contained 5 bases not matched to a gene. CDR3 length: 15 amino acids. Regarding the study as a whole: It was a median approximately 6.9 months before onset that the model predicted ophthalmopathy.

When ophthalmopathy did not progress within 18 months, Graves' hyperthyroidism was considered stable. Each diagnosis was grounded in clinical symptoms, serum thyroxine and TRAb, thyroid ultrasound, and orbital computed tomography. The sample consisted of blood. This TCR was recovered from a woman aged 18-29 years with Graves' hyperthyroidism. J is TRBJ1-6 and V is TRBV18, with 9 bases lining up with TRBD1. CDR3 sequence reads: CASSPGQGADSPLHF. CDR3 DNA: TGTGCCAGCTCACCGGGACAGGGTGCGGATTCACCCCTCCACTTT. Full variable domain (remainder filled in from reference TRBV18 and TRBJ1-6): NAGVMQNPRHLVRRRGQEARLRCSPMKGHSHVYWYRQLPEEGLKFMVYLQKENIIDESGMPKERFSAEFPKEGPSILRIQQVVRGDSAAYFCASSPGQGADSPLHFGNGTRLTVT.